This TCR beta chain is drawn from a study of beta chain features in type 1 diabetes. Study-wide background: Patients shared similar age, gender and cell yields with healthy donors.

The sequenced template was cDNA made from the entire isolated RNA. Generated by immunoSEQ multiplex PCR, the TCRdb table keeps only in-frame clones and is missing some. The table shows around 160,000 clones, with 48% occurring only once. This TCR was recovered from a man in his late teens or twenties in good health. Input material: Tregs from blood.

CDR3 sequence: CASSVQRTYNEQFF. The DNA for the CDR3 is TGTGCCAGCAGTGTGCAGAGGACCTACAATGAGCAGTTCTTC. V gene TRBV7-2 combines with J gene TRBJ2-1; D unresolved. The CDR3 runs to 14 residues. Germline V gene lookup returns CDR1 SGHTA and CDR2 FQGNSA. Trimming pared 6 bases from V and 2 bases from J, leaving 11 bases between. Variable domain in full (rest from reference TRBV7-2 and TRBJ2-1): GAGVSQSPSNKVTEKGKDVELRCDPISGHTALYWYRQSLGQGLEFLIYFQGNSAPDKSGLPSDRFSAERTGGSVSTLTIQRTQQEDSAVYLCASSVQRTYNEQFFGPGTRLTVL.